This T cell receptor (beta chain) was observed in a study of blood T cell repertoires in COVID-19. Study-wide context: Specimens from acute and convalescent COVID-19 originated in the United States, Italy and Spain.

This CDR3 is built from 15 residues. Trimming removed 3 bases at V and 5 bases at J, with 16 bases between. The V gene's germline CDR1 is MDHEN and CDR2 SYDVKM. Measured with immunoSEQ multiplex PCR; TCRdb has only the in-frame clones, and not every one. The sample has 270,000 or so clones; about nine tenths are singletons. This receptor was taken from a woman in her twenties or thirties with active or convalescent COVID-19. This chain joins TRBV28 and TRBJ1-2; no clear D. Sample: peripheral blood. CDR3 nucleotides: TGTGCCAGCAGTTTGGGCAGCCCTACCCGTTATGGCTACACCTTC. Its translation is CASSLGSPTRYGYTF.